Shown below are 31 T cell receptor beta chains from a single sample sequenced in a study of blood T cells in healthy people across ages. Sample-barcoded 5' priming and a J-beta primer mix drove a second PCR of 7 to 11 cycles. TCRdb fed the 5' RACE reads into MiXCR, producing one record per CDR3 protein. Of roughly 2 million distinct CDR3 sequences in the sample, 49% are singletons; the top ten hold over 2%. The sample consisted of blood. Every receptor here comes from a woman aged 40-49 years in good health.

This clonotype has just one count. V gene TRBV2 combines with J gene TRBJ2-3, with TRBD1 identical over 7 bases. CDR3 length: 12 amino acids. V was pared by 9 bases and J by 1 base, with 1 base of the junction left unmatched. CDR1 is SNHLY, CDR2 FYNNEI, per germline. The CDR3 is CARGTGTDTQYF. The CDR3 DNA reads as TGTGCCAGAGGGACAGGCACAGATACGCAGTATTTT.

This clonotype was observed a handful of times. The chain recombines TRBV4-3 with TRBJ1-6; 8 bases are a match to TRBD1. CDR1 LGHNA and CDR2 YSLEER come from the germline V gene. The ends lost 0 bases at V and 9 bases at J; junction bases unmatched: 13. The length of the CDR3 is 18 residues. CDR3 DNA: TGCGCCAGCAGCCAAGATTTCGCAGGGGGCGTTCCCATTTCACCCCTCCACTTT. Protein sequence: CASSQDFAGGVPISPLHF.

The rearrangement uses TRBV4-3 and TRBJ1-2; D gene uncertain. The ends were cut back, 0 bases at V and 4 bases at J, with 9 bases in the middle. The length of the CDR3 is 14 residues. The germline gives CDR1 LGHNA, CDR2 YSLEER. CDR3 in DNA: TGCGCCAGCAGCCAAGACGGCGGAAGCTATGGCTACACCTTC. This gives the protein CASSQDGGSYGYTF.

This clonotype was seen a few times. V usage is TRBV28 and J usage is TRBJ1-4, with no clear D. This CDR3 has 15 residues. Germline assignment: CDR1 MDHEN and CDR2 SYDVKM. Between the trimmed V and J ends, which lost 3 bases and 5 bases, there was a span of 13 bases. This chain's CDR3 is CASSFGGNGNEKLFF. DNA for the CDR3: TGTGCCAGCAGTTTCGGAGGGAATGGGAATGAAAAACTGTTTTTT.

This clonotype came up a few times. The V call is TRBV7-6, the J call TRBJ2-7; possibly TRBD1 or TRBD2 for D (6 bases each). Germline CDR1 SGHVS, CDR2 FNYEAQ. The CDR3 spans 16 residues. V was trimmed by 1 base and J by 1 base, leaving 14 bases between them. CDR3 protein: CASSLEGQGRSYEQYF. CDR3 in DNA: TGTGCCAGCAGCTTAGAGGGGCAGGGGAGGTCCTACGAGCAGTACTTC.

The gene calls are TRBV6-6 and TRBJ1-2; D is undetermined. The CDR3 spans 15 residues. Germline V gene data show CDR1 as MNHNY and CDR2 as SVGAGI (reference sequence). With 2 bases removed from V and 6 bases from J, the gap between germline ends came to 16 bases. CDR3 sequence: CASSYLGLVRNGYTF. Written as DNA, the CDR3 is TGTGCCAGCAGTTACCTCGGGCTAGTAAGGAATGGCTACACCTTC.

The V gene is TRBV4-3, the J gene TRBJ1-2; no firm D call. V was shortened by 0 bases and J by 4 bases, with 18 bases between the two germline ends. Germline V gene data show CDR1 as LGHNA and CDR2 as YSLEER. This CDR3 contains 17 residues. The CDR3 nucleotides read TGCGCCAGCAGCCAAGATTTTAAAGATTTCAGAGGCTATGGCTACACCTTC. Translating gives CASSQDFKDFRGYGYTF.

The chain recombines TRBV3-1 with TRBJ2-6; 9 nucleotides agree with TRBD1. Germline-derived CDR1 and CDR2 are LGHDT and YNNKEL (reference sequence). Losses at the gene ends were 2 bases for V and 2 bases for J; bases not matched to a gene: 10. The CDR3 extends over 19 amino acids. The CDR3 DNA follows: TGTGCCAGCAGCCAATTGACAGGGGGAAGAATCACTGGGGCCAACGTCCTGACTTTC. Its translation: CASSQLTGGRITGANVLTF.

As to this clonotype: Mismatch with germline at one junction end may stem from a read error. The DNA for the CDR3 is TGTGCCAGCAGCGTAGCGTCAAACAATGAGCAGTTCTTC. Its translation is CASSVASNNEQFF. J is TRBJ2-1 and V is TRBV7-2; tentative D call: TRBD2 (5 bases). The CDR3 has 13 amino acids. Germline loops: CDR1 SGHTA, CDR2 FQGNSA.

This clonotype was seen more than once but under ten times. V and J are TRBV7-2 and TRBJ2-3; D unclear. CDR1 is SGHTA, CDR2 FQGNSA, per germline. The CDR3 loop spans 15 amino acids. The V and J ends lost 4 bases and 0 bases respectively, with 11 bases between them. The CDR3 region has the DNA TGTGCCAGCAGCTCAGTAGGATCTAGCACAGATACGCAGTATTTT. It yields the protein CASSSVGSSTDTQYF. The full variable domain, rest sourced from reference TRBV7-2 and TRBJ2-3, is GAGVSQSPSNKVTEKGKDVELRCDPISGHTALYWYRQSLGQGLEFLIYFQGNSAPDKSGLPSDRFSAERTGGSVSTLTIQRTQQEDSAVYLCASSSVGSSTDTQYFGPGTRLTVL.

For the CDR3, the DNA is TGCAGTGCCGGCTTAGCGGGGGGGCCGGGAGAGACCCAGTACTTC. Amino acid sequence: CSAGLAGGPGETQYF. This chain uses TRBV20-1 with TRBJ2-5, with 11 bases that match TRBD2. Germline values: CDR1 DFQATT, CDR2 SNEGSKA (reference sequence). The CDR3 covers 15 residues. V shed 6 bases and J 4 bases; nucleotides not matched to a gene: 10.

V gene TRBV20-1 combines with J gene TRBJ1-2; 9 nucleotides align to TRBD1. Trimming at V came to 3 bases and at J to 3 bases, leaving 11 bases not matched to a gene. Germline V gene lookup returns CDR1 DFQATT and CDR2 SNEGSKA (reference sequence). The CDR3 sequence is 16 residues long. The CDR3 reads CSASTSGQGKDYGYTF. DNA of the CDR3: TGCAGTGCTAGCACTAGCGGACAGGGGAAGGACTATGGCTACACCTTC.

The gene calls are TRBV9 and TRBJ2-1, with unresolved D. Germline CDR1 is SGDLS and CDR2 is YYNGEE. The CDR3 is 16 amino acids. The V end was cut by 1 base, the J end by 4 bases, with 15 bases between. CDR3 nucleotide sequence: TGTGCCAGCAGCGTACTCCCCGCGGAACCTTACAATGAGCAGTTCTTC. Translating it yields CASSVLPAEPYNEQFF. The whole variable domain, remainder taken from reference TRBV9 and TRBJ2-1, is DSGVTQTPKHLITATGQRVTLRCSPRSGDLSVYWYQQSLDQGLQFLIQYYNGEERAKGNILERFSAQQFPDLHSELNLSSLELGDSALYFCASSVLPAEPYNEQFFGPGTRLTVL.

The chain carries TRBV12-5 and TRBJ2-3; D gene ambiguous. Trimming pared 1 base from V and 0 bases from J, leaving 17 bases between. This CDR3 has 18 residues. The germline V gene has CDR1 LGHNT and CDR2 FRNRAP. CDR3: CASGLERDRPLSTDTQYF. CDR3 coding DNA: TGTGCTAGTGGTTTGGAAAGAGATCGTCCTTTGAGCACAGATACGCAGTATTTT.

A few counts support this clonotype. This sequence joins TRBV5-1 and TRBJ1-4, with D tentatively TRBD1 (5 bases). CDR3 length: 17 amino acids. Trimming took 1 base from V and 4 from J, leaving 17 bases between them. Per the germline V gene, CDR1 is SGHRS and CDR2 is YFSETQ. DNA for the CDR3: TGCGCCAGCAGCTTGCGGGCGTATTCAAGGGGTAATGAAAAACTGTTTTTT. This gives the protein CASSLRAYSRGNEKLFF.

V and J are TRBV12-3 or TRBV12-4 and TRBJ1-5; no reliable D call. The CDR3 has 14 amino acids. Trimming stripped 3 bases from V and 5 bases from J, with 11 bases between. The CDR3 is CASSFMTVHQPQHF. CDR3 DNA sequence: TGTGCCAGCAGTTTTATGACGGTCCATCAGCCCCAGCATTTT.

The chain carries TRBV27 and TRBJ2-5; TRBD1 aligns across 7 bases. Looked up from germline, CDR1 is MNHEY and CDR2 is SMNVEV (reference sequence). Trimming removed 5 bases from V and 6 bases from J; junction bases left unmatched: 12. The CDR3 runs 15 residues. The CDR3 here is CASSLGDRVGQTQYF. The CDR3 DNA reads as TGTGCCAGCAGTCTAGGCGACAGGGTCGGGCAGACCCAGTACTTC.

Remarks on this clonotype: At one end the junction does not follow the germline gene, possibly because of a read error. J is TRBJ2-3 and V is TRBV6-6; no firm D call. The CDR3 is 13 residues long. Germline values: CDR1 MNHNY, CDR2 SVGAGI (reference sequence). The DNA of the CDR3 is TGTGCCATCAGTTCAATTCCCACAGATACGCAGTATTTT. Amino acid sequence: CAISSIPTDTQYF.

This rearrangement joins TRBV4-3 to TRBJ1-2; D is undetermined. With 1 base removed from V and 5 bases from J, the gap between germline ends came to 11 bases. This CDR3 has 14 residues. Germline CDR1 is LGHNA and CDR2 is YSLEER. Here the CDR3 DNA reads TGCGCCAGCAGCCAAGTTGTCAGACTTTATGGCTACACCTTC. Translated, it gives CASSQVVRLYGYTF.

J is TRBJ2-5 and V is TRBV13, with TRBD2 matching 13 bases. The J call may be in error: the DNA end matches TRBJ2-7 better. Germline-derived CDR1 and CDR2 are PRHDT and FYEKMQ (reference sequence). The CDR3 consists of 17 residues. The CDR3 is CASSQGLAGTPSGEQYF. CDR3 nucleotide sequence: TGTGCCAGCAGCCAGGGACTAGCGGGGACCCCTTCCGGCGAGCAGTACTTC.

The V call is TRBV7-8, the J call TRBJ2-5; D remains ambiguous. Matching the DNA end better, TRBJ2-7 makes the J call doubtful. This CDR3 region has 12 residues. Germline V gene sequence: CDR1 SGHVS, CDR2 FQNEAQ. CDR3 bases: TGTGCCAGCAGCTTACCAGACTACGAGCAGTACTTC. This sequence encodes CASSLPDYEQYF.

The rearrangement links TRBV4-3 to TRBJ2-4; 10 bases align to TRBD1. The J segment lost 7 bases and the V segment lost 3 bases, leaving 3 bases of the junction unmatched. This CDR3 comprises 14 residues. The germline V gene encodes CDR1 LGHNA and CDR2 YSLEER. CDR3 protein: CASSQGQGWNIQYF. In nucleotides, the CDR3 is TGCGCCAGCAGCCAGGGACAGGGGTGGAACATTCAGTACTTC.

The gene calls are TRBV6-5 and TRBJ2-7; D gene uncertain. The germline CDR1 and CDR2 sequences are MNHEY and SVGAGI. This CDR3 is built from 15 residues. Trimming pared 8 bases from V and 2 bases from J, leaving 19 bases between. The CDR3 DNA reads as TGTGCCAGCGGAAGGGCCGGGTCAGTAACCTACGAGCAGTACTTC. Its protein is CASGRAGSVTYEQYF.

The gene calls are TRBV20-1 and TRBJ1-2, with TRBD1 matching over 12 bases. J was trimmed by 7 bases and V by 4 bases; bases with no gene match: 10. CDR1 is DFQATT and CDR2 is SNEGSKA in the germline V gene (reference sequence). This CDR3 has 15 residues. CDR3 region: CSATNPGQGAGGYTF. The CDR3 DNA reads as TGCAGTGCTACGAATCCGGGACAGGGGGCAGGTGGCTACACCTTC.

The chain uses TRBV29-1 and TRBJ2-5, with a weak D call TRBD2 (7 bases). This CDR3 spans 13 amino acids. Looked up from germline, CDR1 is SQVTM and CDR2 is ANQGSEA. V was clipped by 6 bases and J by 4 bases, with 15 bases between them. The DNA of the CDR3 is TGCAGCGTCAGGAGGGGGGGCGGAGAGACCCAGTACTTC. Its translation is CSVRRGGGETQYF. Complete variable domain (other parts from reference TRBV29-1 and TRBJ2-5): SAVISQKPSRDICQRGTSLTIQCQVDSQVTMMFWYRQQPGQSLTLIATANQGSEATYESGFVIDKFPISRPNLTFSTLTVSNMSPEDSSIYLCSVRRGGGETQYFGPGTRLLVL.

This clonotype was seen a handful of times. The rearrangement links TRBV12-3 or TRBV12-4 to TRBJ2-5, with 8 bases matching TRBD1. The CDR3 is 14 amino acids. With V trimmed by 2 bases and J by 7 bases, 6 bases remained unmatched. The CDR3 DNA follows: TGTGCCAGCAGTTTATCCGGGACAGGAGGGACCCAGTACTTC. Residues: CASSLSGTGGTQYF.

In its sample, this clonotype was seen a few times. V and J are TRBV10-3 and TRBJ2-6, with TRBD1 matching 7 bases. The germline V gene encodes CDR1 ENHRY and CDR2 SYGVKD. This CDR3 contains 17 residues. V lost 2 bases and J lost 0; bases outside the gene matches: 4. The CDR3 is CAISEGQVTSGANVLTF. CDR3 sequence (DNA): TGTGCCATCAGTGAGGGACAGGTCACCTCTGGGGCCAACGTCCTGACTTTC.

This chain links TRBV28 with TRBJ1-1; TRBD1 agrees at 7 bases. The V and J ends lost 3 bases and 4 bases, in that order; junction bases with no gene match: 11. Germline loops: CDR1 MDHEN, CDR2 SYDVKM. CDR3 length: 16 residues. CDR3 DNA: TGTGCCAGCAGTTTCCGGACAGGAGAGGTTGGCACTGAAGCTTTCTTT. Protein sequence: CASSFRTGEVGTEAFF.

In its sample, this clonotype was seen a few times. The gene calls are TRBV27 and TRBJ1-6, with unresolved D. V shed 3 bases and J shed 6 bases, with 15 bases lying between them. This CDR3 has 16 amino acids. Germline loops: CDR1 MNHEY, CDR2 SMNVEV (reference sequence). CDR3 bases: TGTGCCAGCAGTTTTGTCGGTGCGACGGGTAATTCACCCCTCCACTTT. Protein product: CASSFVGATGNSPLHF.

This clonotype was detected only once. The chain has TRBV3-1 and TRBJ2-3; 8 bases line up with TRBD1. CDR1 and CDR2 (germline): LGHDT, YNNKEL (reference sequence). V shed 1 base, J shed 7 bases, and the junction held 10 bases outside the gene matches. The CDR3 has 16 amino acids. CDR3 nucleotide sequence: TGTGCCAGCAGCCAAGCTCCGGGACAGGTTGGAAATACGCAGTATTTT. It specifies CASSQAPGQVGNTQYF.

The J gene is TRBJ2-3, the V gene TRBV28; D is unresolved. The CDR3 has 13 amino acids. Trimming pared 4 bases from V and 8 bases from J, leaving 13 bases between. Germline V gene sequence: CDR1 MDHEN, CDR2 SYDVKM. CDR3: CASSSGPRSTQYF. The CDR3 nucleotides are TGTGCCAGCAGTTCCGGGCCCCGTTCTACGCAGTATTTT.